Sequencing of this T cell receptor (beta chain) was carried out in a study of technical replicates of blood from a handful of donors. Assay: immunoSEQ multiplex PCR; the TCRdb copy retains only in-frame clones and omits some. The sample comprises more than 75,000 clones, roughly 85% of which are singletons, and roughly 4.9% rests with the top ten. The source is a human donor in good health. Some clones in this sample may be carry-over from other donors' samples. The source material was PBMCs.

This chain's CDR3 is CASSQDGSSGNTIYF. The DNA for the CDR3 is TGCGCCAGCAGCCAAGATGGGAGCTCTGGAAACACCATATATTTT. The rearrangement links TRBV4-3 to TRBJ1-3; no reliable D call. The CDR3 length is 15 residues. Trimming took off 0 bases at V and 0 bases at J, with 6 bases between the two ends. Per germline, CDR1 LGHNA and CDR2 YSLEER.